What follows are 5 T cell receptor beta chains derived from one specimen sequenced in a study of cytomegalovirus exposure and HLA in healthy donors (dated by TCRdb to the late 2010s). Libraries were built with the immunoSEQ multiplex PCR assay. TCRdb took this table from immuneACCESS and kept in-frame rearrangements with V and J called. Such tables lack part of the clones; where checked against another copy, unresolved V genes explain under half of the gap, and the rest is unexplained. Within this sample are about 57,000 clones, with around 89% of them counted one time only. 1% to 1.5% of the sample is taken by the ten largest. Sequenced: PBMCs. These TCRs come from a woman under 30 in good health and CMV-seronegative.

This chain joins TRBV30 and TRBJ1-1; D may be TRBD1 (6 bases). CDR3 length: 14 residues. The germline V gene has CDR1 GTSNPN and CDR2 SVGIG (reference sequence). Trimming took off 2 bases at V and 4 bases at J, with 14 bases between the two ends. In DNA, the CDR3 is TGTGCCTGGAGTCTCGGGGGAGGGGGCACTGAAGCTTTCTTT. Translating gives CAWSLGGGGTEAFF.

This rearrangement joins TRBV6-1 to TRBJ2-3; the D gene is possibly TRBD1 (6 bases). This CDR3 comprises 16 residues. V dropped 4 bases and J dropped 0 bases, with 14 bases sitting between them. The V gene's germline CDR1 is MNHNS and CDR2 SASEGT. Here the CDR3 reads CASSVRDKSSTDTQYF. The CDR3 DNA follows: TGTGCCAGCAGTGTCCGGGACAAGTCTAGCACAGATACGCAGTATTTT.

The J gene is TRBJ2-2, the V gene TRBV10-3; TRBD2 aligns across 11 bases. Germline V gene lookup returns CDR1 ENHRY and CDR2 SYGVKD. Unmatched junction bases numbered 10, after V lost 6 bases and J lost 4 bases. The CDR3 is 17 amino acids. The CDR3 DNA is TGTGCCATCAGCGGGGTAGCGGGGGGGCCAGGCACCGGGGAGCTGTTTTTT. This codes for CAISGVAGGPGTGELFF.

V gene TRBV7-2 combines with J gene TRBJ1-6, with a weak D call TRBD1 (5 bases). Germline-derived CDR1 and CDR2 are SGHTA and FQGNSA. There are 15 residues in the CDR3. V shed 1 base and J shed 7 bases, with 11 bases lying between them. For the CDR3, the DNA is TGTGCCAGCAGCTTAGATGGGGGGTTCAATTCACCCCTCCACTTT. As protein: CASSLDGGFNSPLHF.

V is TRBV5-4 and J is TRBJ2-1; 8 nucleotides align to TRBD1. V dropped 4 bases and J dropped 6; count of bases not matched to a gene: 9. The germline gives CDR1 SGHNT, CDR2 YYREEE (reference sequence). The CDR3 is 15 amino acids. This CDR3 reads CASSPQGGRVNEQFF. The CDR3 DNA sequence: TGTGCCAGCAGCCCACAGGGGGGAAGAGTCAATGAGCAGTTCTTC.